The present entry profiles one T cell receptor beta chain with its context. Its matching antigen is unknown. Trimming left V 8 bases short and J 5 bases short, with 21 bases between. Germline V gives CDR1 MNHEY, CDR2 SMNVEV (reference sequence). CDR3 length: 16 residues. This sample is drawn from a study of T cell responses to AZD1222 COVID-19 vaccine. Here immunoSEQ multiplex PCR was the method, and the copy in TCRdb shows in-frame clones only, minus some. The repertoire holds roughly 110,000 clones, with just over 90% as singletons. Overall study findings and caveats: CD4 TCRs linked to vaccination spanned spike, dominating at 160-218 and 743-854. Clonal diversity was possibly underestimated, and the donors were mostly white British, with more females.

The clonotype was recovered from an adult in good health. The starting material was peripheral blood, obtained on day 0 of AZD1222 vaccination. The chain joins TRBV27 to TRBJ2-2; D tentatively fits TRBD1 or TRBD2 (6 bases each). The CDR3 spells CASGLLIQGGTGELFF. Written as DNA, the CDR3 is TGTGCCAGCGGACTACTGATACAGGGCGGGACCGGGGAGCTGTTTTTT.